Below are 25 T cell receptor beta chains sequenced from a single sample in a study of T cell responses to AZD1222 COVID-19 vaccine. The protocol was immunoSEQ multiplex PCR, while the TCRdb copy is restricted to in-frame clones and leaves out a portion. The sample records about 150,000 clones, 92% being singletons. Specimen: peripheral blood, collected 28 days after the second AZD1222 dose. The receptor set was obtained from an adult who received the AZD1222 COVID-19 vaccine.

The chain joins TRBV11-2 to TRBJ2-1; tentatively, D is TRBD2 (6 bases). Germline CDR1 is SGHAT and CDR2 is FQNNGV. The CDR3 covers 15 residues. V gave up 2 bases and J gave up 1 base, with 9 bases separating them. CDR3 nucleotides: TGTGCCAGCAGCTTATCGGGAGTGTCCTACAATGAGCAGTTCTTC. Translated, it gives CASSLSGVSYNEQFF.

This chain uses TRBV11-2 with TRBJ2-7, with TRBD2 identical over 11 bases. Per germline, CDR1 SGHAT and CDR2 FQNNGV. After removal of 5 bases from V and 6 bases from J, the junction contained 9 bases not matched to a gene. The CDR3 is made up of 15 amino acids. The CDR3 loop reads CASSLQLAGAGEQYF. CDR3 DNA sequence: TGTGCCAGCAGCCTCCAACTAGCGGGAGCCGGCGAGCAGTACTTC.

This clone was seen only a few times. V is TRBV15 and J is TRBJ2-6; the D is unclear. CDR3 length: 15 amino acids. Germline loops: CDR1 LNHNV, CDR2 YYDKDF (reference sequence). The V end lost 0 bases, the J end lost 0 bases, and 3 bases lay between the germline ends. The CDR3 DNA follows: TGTGCCACCAGCAGAGACAACTCTGGGGCCAACGTCCTGACTTTC. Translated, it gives CATSRDNSGANVLTF.

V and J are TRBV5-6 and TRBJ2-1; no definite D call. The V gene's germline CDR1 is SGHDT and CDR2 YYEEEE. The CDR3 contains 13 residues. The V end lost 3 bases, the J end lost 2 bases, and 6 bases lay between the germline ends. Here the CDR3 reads CASSSVTYNEQFF. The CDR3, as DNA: TGTGCCAGCAGCTCGGTCACCTACAATGAGCAGTTCTTC.

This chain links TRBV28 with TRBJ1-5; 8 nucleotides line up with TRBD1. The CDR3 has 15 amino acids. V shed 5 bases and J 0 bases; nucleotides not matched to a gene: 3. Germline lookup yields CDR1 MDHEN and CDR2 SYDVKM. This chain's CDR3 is CASSDRGLSNQPQHF. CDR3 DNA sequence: TGTGCCAGCAGTGACAGGGGACTTAGCAATCAGCCCCAGCATTTT.

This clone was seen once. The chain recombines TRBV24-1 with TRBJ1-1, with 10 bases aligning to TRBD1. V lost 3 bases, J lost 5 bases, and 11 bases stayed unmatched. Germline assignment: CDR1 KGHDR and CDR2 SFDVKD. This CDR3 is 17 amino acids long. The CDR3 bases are TGTGCCACCAGTGATCGCCGACAGGGGGCCCGAACGACTGAAGCTTTCTTT. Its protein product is CATSDRRQGARTTEAFF.

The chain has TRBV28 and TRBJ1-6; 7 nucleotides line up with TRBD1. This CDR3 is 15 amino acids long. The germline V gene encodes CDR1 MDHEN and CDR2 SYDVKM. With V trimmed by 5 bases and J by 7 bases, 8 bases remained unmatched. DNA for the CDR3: TGTGCCAGCAGTAAAAGGGGGCAGGGGAATTCACCCCTCCACTTT. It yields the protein CASSKRGQGNSPLHF.

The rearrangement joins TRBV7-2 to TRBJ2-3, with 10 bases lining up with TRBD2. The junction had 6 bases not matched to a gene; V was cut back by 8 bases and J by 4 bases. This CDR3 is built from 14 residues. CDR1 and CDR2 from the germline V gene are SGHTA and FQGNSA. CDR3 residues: CASWASGSSDTQYF. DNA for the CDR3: TGTGCCAGCTGGGCTAGCGGGAGTTCAGATACGCAGTATTTT. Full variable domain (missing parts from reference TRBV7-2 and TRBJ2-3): GAGVSQSPSNKVTEKGKDVELRCDPISGHTALYWYRQSLGQGLEFLIYFQGNSAPDKSGLPSDRFSAERTGGSVSTLTIQRTQQEDSAVYLCASWASGSSDTQYFGPGTRLTVL.

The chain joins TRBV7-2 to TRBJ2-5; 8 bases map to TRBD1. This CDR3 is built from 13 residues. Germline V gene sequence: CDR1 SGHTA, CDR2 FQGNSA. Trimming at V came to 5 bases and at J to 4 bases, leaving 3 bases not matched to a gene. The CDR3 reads CASSPGTGETQYF. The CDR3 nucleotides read TGTGCCAGCAGCCCCGGGACAGGAGAGACCCAGTACTTC.

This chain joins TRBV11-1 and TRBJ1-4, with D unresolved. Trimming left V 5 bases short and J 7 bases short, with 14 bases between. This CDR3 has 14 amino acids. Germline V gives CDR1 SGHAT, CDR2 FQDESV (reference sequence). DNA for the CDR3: TGTGCCAGCAGCCCGGGATATGTAGGTGAAAAACTGTTTTTT. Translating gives CASSPGYVGEKLFF.

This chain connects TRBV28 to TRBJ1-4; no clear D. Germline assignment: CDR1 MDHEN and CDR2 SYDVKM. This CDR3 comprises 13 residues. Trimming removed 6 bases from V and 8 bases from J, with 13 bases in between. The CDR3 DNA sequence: TGTGCCAGCAGCCTCGGGTCGGAGGAAAAACTGTTTTTT. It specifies CASSLGSEEKLFF.

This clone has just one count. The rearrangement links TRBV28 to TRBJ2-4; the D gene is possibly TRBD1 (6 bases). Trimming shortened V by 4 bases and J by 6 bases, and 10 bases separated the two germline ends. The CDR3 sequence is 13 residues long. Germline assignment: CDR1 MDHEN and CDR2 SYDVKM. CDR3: CASSSGTINIQYF. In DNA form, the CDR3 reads TGTGCCAGCAGTTCCGGGACAATAAACATTCAGTACTTC.

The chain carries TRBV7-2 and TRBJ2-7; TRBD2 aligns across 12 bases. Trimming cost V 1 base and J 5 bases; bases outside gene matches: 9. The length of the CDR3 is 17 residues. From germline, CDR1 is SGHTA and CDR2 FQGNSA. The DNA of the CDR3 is TGTGCCAGCAGCTTAGTAGGGCTAGCGGGAGGGGGAAACGAGCAGTACTTC. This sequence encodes CASSLVGLAGGGNEQYF.

This chain's CDR3 is CASSLQGSGNTIYF. DNA for the CDR3: TGTGCCAGCAGTCTACAGGGCTCTGGAAACACCATATATTTT. The gene calls are TRBV2 and TRBJ1-3; D is perhaps TRBD1 (6 bases). V shed 5 bases and J shed 0 bases, with 8 bases lying between them. Germline CDR1 SNHLY, CDR2 FYNNEI. This CDR3 region has 14 residues.

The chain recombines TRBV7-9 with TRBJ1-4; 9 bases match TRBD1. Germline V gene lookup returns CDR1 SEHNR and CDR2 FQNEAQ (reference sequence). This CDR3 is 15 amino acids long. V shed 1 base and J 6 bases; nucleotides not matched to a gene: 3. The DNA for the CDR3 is TGTGCCAGCAGCTTAGGACAGGGGGATTATGAAAAACTGTTTTTT. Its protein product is CASSLGQGDYEKLFF.

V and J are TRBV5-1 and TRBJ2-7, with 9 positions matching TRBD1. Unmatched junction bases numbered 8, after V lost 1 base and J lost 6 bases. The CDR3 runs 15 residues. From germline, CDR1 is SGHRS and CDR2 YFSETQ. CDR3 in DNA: TGCGCCAGCAGCTTGACCGGGACAGGGTTTAGCGAGCAGTACTTC. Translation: CASSLTGTGFSEQYF. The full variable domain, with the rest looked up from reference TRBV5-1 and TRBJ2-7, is KAGVTQTPRYLIKTRGQQVTLSCSPISGHRSVSWYQQTPGQGLQFLFEYFSETQRNKGNFPGRFSGRQFSNSRSEMNVSTLELGDSALYLCASSLTGTGFSEQYFGPGTRLTVT.

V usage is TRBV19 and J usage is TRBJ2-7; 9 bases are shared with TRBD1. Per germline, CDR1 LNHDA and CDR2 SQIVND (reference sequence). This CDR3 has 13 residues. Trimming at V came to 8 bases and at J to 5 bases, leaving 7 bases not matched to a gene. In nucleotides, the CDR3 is TGTGCCAGTTCCGGGACAGGGCGCCACGAGCAGTACTTC. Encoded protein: CASSGTGRHEQYF. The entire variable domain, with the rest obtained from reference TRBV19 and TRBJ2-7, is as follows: DGGITQSPKYLFRKEGQNVTLSCEQNLNHDAMYWYRQDPGQGLRLIYYSQIVNDFQKGDIAEGYSVSREKKESFPLTVTSAQKNPTAFYLCASSGTGRHEQYFGPGTRLTVT.

CDR3 sequence (DNA): TGTGCCAGTAGTATAGGCAACAGCATCTATGGCTACACCTTC. This sequence encodes CASSIGNSIYGYTF. V gene TRBV19 combines with J gene TRBJ1-2; D not resolved. CDR1 and CDR2 (germline): LNHDA, SQIVND (reference sequence). The V end lost 1 base, the J end lost 4 bases, and 10 bases lay between the germline ends. CDR3 length equals 14 residues.

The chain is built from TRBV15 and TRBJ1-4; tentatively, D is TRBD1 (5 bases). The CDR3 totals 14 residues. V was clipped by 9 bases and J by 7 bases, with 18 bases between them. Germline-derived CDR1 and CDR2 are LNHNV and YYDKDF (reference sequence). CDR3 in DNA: TGTGCCACGTCGGAATGGGGGTCGGGTGAAAAACTGTTTTTT. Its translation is CATSEWGSGEKLFF.

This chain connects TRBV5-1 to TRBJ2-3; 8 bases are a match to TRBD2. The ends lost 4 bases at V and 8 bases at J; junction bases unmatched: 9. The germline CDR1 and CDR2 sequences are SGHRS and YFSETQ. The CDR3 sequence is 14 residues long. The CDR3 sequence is CASSRSGTQVTQYF. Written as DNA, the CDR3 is TGCGCCAGCAGCCGTAGCGGGACCCAGGTTACGCAGTATTTT.

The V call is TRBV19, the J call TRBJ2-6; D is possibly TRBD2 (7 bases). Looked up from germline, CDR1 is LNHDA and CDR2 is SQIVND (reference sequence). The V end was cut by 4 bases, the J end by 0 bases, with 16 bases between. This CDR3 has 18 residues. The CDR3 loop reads CASSTIGGANSGANVLTF. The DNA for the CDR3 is TGTGCCAGTAGTACCATAGGGGGGGCGAACTCTGGGGCCAACGTCCTGACTTTC.

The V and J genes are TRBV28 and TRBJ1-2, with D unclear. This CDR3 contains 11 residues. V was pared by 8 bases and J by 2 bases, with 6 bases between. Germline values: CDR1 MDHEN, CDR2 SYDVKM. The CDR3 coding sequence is TGTGCCAGCTCGATGAACTATGGCTACACCTTC. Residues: CASSMNYGYTF.

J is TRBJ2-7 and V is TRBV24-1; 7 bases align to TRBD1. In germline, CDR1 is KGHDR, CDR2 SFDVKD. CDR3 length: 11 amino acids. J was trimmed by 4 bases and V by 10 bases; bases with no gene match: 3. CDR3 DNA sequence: TGTGCCACTTCACAGGGGTACGAGCAGTACTTC. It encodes CATSQGYEQYF.

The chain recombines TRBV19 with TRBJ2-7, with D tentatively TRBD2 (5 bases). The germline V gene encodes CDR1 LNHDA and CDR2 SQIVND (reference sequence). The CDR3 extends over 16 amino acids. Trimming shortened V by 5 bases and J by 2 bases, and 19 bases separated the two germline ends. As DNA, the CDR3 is TGTGCCAGTAGTCCGAGTCGGACCCACGGGACCTACGAGCAGTACTTC. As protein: CASSPSRTHGTYEQYF.

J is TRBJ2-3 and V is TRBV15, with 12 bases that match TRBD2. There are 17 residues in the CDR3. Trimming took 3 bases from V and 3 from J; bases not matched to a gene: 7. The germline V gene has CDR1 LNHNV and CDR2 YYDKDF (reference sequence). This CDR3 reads CATSRGQTSGGTDTQYF. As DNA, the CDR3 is TGTGCCACCAGCAGGGGGCAGACTAGCGGGGGAACAGATACGCAGTATTTT.